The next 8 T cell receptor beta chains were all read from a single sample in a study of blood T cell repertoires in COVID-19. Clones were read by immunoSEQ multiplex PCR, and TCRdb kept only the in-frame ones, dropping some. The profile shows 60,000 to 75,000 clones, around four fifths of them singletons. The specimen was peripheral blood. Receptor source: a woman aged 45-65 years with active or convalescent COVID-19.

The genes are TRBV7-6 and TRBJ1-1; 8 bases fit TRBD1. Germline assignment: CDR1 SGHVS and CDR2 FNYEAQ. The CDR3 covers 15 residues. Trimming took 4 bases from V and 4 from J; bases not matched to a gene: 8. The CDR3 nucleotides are TGTGCCAGCAGCTCCACCCGACAGGGGTTCACTGAAGCTTTCTTT. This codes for CASSSTRQGFTEAFF.

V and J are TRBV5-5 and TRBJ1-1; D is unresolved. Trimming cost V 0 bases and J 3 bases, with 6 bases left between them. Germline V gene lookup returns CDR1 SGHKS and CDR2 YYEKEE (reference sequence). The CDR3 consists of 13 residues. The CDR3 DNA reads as TGTGCCAGCAGCTTGGTTCGAGACACTGAAGCTTTCTTT. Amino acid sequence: CASSLVRDTEAFF.

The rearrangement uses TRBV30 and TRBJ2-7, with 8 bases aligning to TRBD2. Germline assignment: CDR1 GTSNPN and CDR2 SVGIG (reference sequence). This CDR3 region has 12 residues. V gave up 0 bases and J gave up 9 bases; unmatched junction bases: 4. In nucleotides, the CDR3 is TGTGCCTGGAGTGTACGGGGGGGGAGGCAGTACTTC. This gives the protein CAWSVRGGRQYF.

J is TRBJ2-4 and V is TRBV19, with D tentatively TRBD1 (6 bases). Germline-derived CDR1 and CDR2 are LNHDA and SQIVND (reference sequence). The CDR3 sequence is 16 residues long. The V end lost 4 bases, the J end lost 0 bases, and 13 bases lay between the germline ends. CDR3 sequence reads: CASSTQGTIAKNIQYF. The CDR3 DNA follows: TGTGCCAGTAGTACGCAGGGGACAATAGCCAAAAACATTCAGTACTTC.

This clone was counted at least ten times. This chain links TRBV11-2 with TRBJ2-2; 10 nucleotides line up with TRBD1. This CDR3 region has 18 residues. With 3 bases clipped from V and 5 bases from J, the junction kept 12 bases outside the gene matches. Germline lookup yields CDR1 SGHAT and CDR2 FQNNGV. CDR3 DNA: TGTGCCAGCAGCTTCCCCCGTTGGGACAGGGGTTGGACCGGGGAGCTGTTTTTT. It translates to CASSFPRWDRGWTGELFF.

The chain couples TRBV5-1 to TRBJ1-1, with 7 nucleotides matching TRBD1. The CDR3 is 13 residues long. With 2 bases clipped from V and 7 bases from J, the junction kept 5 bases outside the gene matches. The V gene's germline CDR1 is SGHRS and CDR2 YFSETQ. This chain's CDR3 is CASSLRGGYEAFF. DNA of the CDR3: TGCGCCAGCAGCTTAAGAGGGGGCTATGAAGCTTTCTTT.

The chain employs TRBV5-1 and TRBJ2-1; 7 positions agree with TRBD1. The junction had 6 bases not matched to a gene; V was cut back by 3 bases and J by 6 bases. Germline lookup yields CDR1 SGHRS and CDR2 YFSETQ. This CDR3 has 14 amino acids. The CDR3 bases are TGCGCCAGCAGCTGGAAGGACAGGAGCAATGAGCAGTTCTTC. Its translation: CASSWKDRSNEQFF.

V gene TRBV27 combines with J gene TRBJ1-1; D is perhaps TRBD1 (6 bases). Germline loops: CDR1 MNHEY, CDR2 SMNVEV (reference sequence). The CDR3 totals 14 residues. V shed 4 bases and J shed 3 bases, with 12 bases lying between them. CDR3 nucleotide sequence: TGTGCCAGCAGTTCCCTTACAGGGCACACTGAAGCTTTCTTT. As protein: CASSSLTGHTEAFF.